The 10 T cell receptor beta chains reported below all come from one sample, sequenced in a study of blood T cell repertoires in COVID-19. Here immunoSEQ multiplex PCR was the method, and the copy in TCRdb shows in-frame clones only, minus some. This sample has 13,000 or so clones, with roughly 84% found just once. Sequencing used peripheral blood. Source of these receptors: a human donor in a cohort sampled during active COVID-19.

CDR3 residues: CASSVATETGDGYTF. The DNA for the CDR3 is TGTGCCAGCAGCGTAGCTACTGAGACAGGAGATGGCTACACCTTC. The V gene is TRBV9, the J gene TRBJ1-2, with D maybe TRBD1 (6 bases). The CDR3 runs 15 residues. The V and J ends lost 0 bases and 6 bases respectively, with 15 bases between them. The germline CDR1 and CDR2 sequences are SGDLS and YYNGEE.

The rearrangement joins TRBV7-9 to TRBJ2-7; 9 bases match TRBD1. Trimming removed 5 bases from V and 2 bases from J; junction bases left unmatched: 13. CDR3 length: 17 amino acids. Germline V gene lookup returns CDR1 SEHNR and CDR2 FQNEAQ (reference sequence). The CDR3 bases are TGTGCCAGCAGCGCTCGCATGGACAGGGGACTTGCCTACGAGCAGTACTTC. This codes for CASSARMDRGLAYEQYF.

The rearrangement links TRBV9 to TRBJ1-2; D is unclear. Germline CDR1 is SGDLS and CDR2 is YYNGEE. Trimming stripped 0 bases from V and 2 bases from J, with 8 bases between. The CDR3 consists of 14 residues. The CDR3 is CASSVGSLNYGYTF. The DNA of the CDR3 is TGTGCCAGCAGCGTAGGCAGTTTGAACTATGGCTACACCTTC.

The rearrangement uses TRBV3-1 (or the pseudogene TRBV3-2) and TRBJ2-5; 10 bases map to TRBD2. The CDR3 spans 15 residues. Trimming at V came to 5 bases and at J to 3 bases, leaving 6 bases not matched to a gene. From germline, CDR1 is LGHDT and CDR2 YNNKEL (reference sequence). The CDR3 loop is CASSYPSGGKETQYF. CDR3 bases: TGTGCCAGCAGCTACCCTAGCGGGGGCAAAGAGACCCAGTACTTC.

In DNA, the CDR3 is TGTGCCAGCACCACCCCCGGGACAGGATGGTACGAGCAGTACTTC. Translating gives CASTTPGTGWYEQYF. The chain combines TRBV6-5 with TRBJ2-7; 8 bases line up with TRBD1. Trimming at V came to 7 bases and at J to 4 bases, leaving 12 bases not matched to a gene. CDR3 length: 15 amino acids. CDR1 is MNHEY, CDR2 SVGAGI, per germline.

Regarding this clone: Its ends do not fully match the called genes, so a read error is possible. The rearrangement joins TRBV5-4 to TRBJ2-7; 14 positions agree with TRBD2. Germline CDR1 is SGHNT and CDR2 is YYREEE (reference sequence). CDR3 size: 15 residues. The CDR3 nucleotides are TGTGCCAGCAGCTCATCAGGGACTAGCGGGGGCCATAAGAACTTC. Residues: CASSSSGTSGGHKNF.

The CDR3 DNA sequence: TGTGCCAGCAGACGACAGGGACTTAACTATGGCTACACCTTC. Protein sequence: CASRRQGLNYGYTF. The rearrangement uses TRBV6-5 and TRBJ1-2; 7 bases agree with TRBD1. The CDR3 has 14 amino acids. Unmatched junction bases numbered 5, after V lost 6 bases and J lost 1 base. Looked up from germline, CDR1 is MNHEY and CDR2 is SVGAGI.

The CDR3 sequence: CASSESGGHRETQYF. The CDR3 region has the DNA TGTGCCAGCAGTGAAAGCGGGGGCCACCGCGAGACCCAGTACTTC. This rearrangement joins TRBV9 to TRBJ2-5, with TRBD2 matching 8 bases. The CDR3 has 15 amino acids. The germline V gene has CDR1 SGDLS and CDR2 YYNGEE. Trimming at V came to 5 bases and at J to 5 bases, leaving 11 bases not matched to a gene.

This chain uses TRBV28 with TRBJ2-5; tentative D call: TRBD2 (5 bases). CDR1 MDHEN and CDR2 SYDVKM come from the germline V gene. The CDR3 is made up of 16 amino acids. Trimming cost V 5 bases and J 3 bases, with 19 bases left between them. CDR3 in DNA: TGTGCCAGCAGTACCGCAGCGAGGGTCGGGAAAGAGACCCAGTACTTC. Its translation is CASSTAARVGKETQYF.

This chain uses TRBV2 with TRBJ2-3; tentatively, D is TRBD1 (6 bases). Germline values: CDR1 SNHLY, CDR2 FYNNEI. This CDR3 contains 15 residues. Deletions cut 5 bases from V and 1 base from J, with 13 bases between. The CDR3 nucleotides read TGTGCCAGCAGTCCCACAGGGATCGGCACAGATACGCAGTATTTT. Translation gives CASSPTGIGTDTQYF.